The sequence of this T cell receptor (beta chain) was determined in a study of shared clonotypes between healthy human individuals. Whole-study findings and limits: Specimens sampled were limited to blood, with tissue repertoires likely differing. Clonotypes that were shared across a handful of donors made up around 5% of naive CD4 clonotypes.

Sequencing used immunoSEQ multiplex PCR; TCRdb keeps in-frame clones, though not all of them. The table shows about 1 million clones, with 78% occurring only once. All participating donors were Caucasian adults from Nashville, Tennessee. About this clone: What it binds is not known.

The CDR3 extends over 14 amino acids. CDR1 MNHEY and CDR2 SVGAGI come from the germline V gene. V was cut by 6 bases and J by 2 bases, with 13 bases left in between. Sequenced sample: memory CD4+ T cells from PBMCs. This sample's subset: CD45RA-negative fraction. The chain has TRBV6-5 and TRBJ1-2, with no clear D. The TCR was taken from a man younger than 35 in good health. Some clones in this sample may be carry-over from other donors' samples. The DNA for the CDR3 is TGTGCCAGCAGCACGAGGGAGGTCAACTATGGCTACACCTTC. Protein: CASSTREVNYGYTF.